This T cell receptor (beta chain) was documented in a study of graft-versus-host responses after intestinal transplantation. Study summary: Among the recipients, all got anti-thymocyte globulin induction and then tacrolimus and steroids for about 3 years.

Looked up from germline, CDR1 is LGHNA and CDR2 is YNFKEQ. The V and J ends lost 1 base and 4 bases, in that order; junction bases with no gene match: 6. CDR3 length: 16 residues. Measured with immunoSEQ multiplex PCR; TCRdb has only the in-frame clones, and not every one. Counted here are about 86,000 clones, 88% occurring once; the ten biggest clones make up roughly 0.3%. Points on this clone: What it binds is not known.

This specimen consisted of unstimulated CD4+ T cells sorted from spleen or lymph node cells, obtained before transplant. The J gene is TRBJ2-1, the V gene TRBV4-2; 8 bases are a match to TRBD2. This receptor was identified in a human donor who was the organ donor for an intestinal transplant. CDR3 residues: CASSQAGREAYNEQFF. The DNA for the CDR3 is TGTGCCAGCAGCCAAGCGGGGCGGGAGGCGTACAATGAGCAGTTCTTC.